These 8 T cell receptor beta chains were all obtained from the same sample, sequenced in a study of T-cell reconstitution after alpha-beta-depleted transplantation in children. As it was prepared, the TCRbeta library received unique molecular identifiers. One entry per CDR3 protein results from TCRdb running MiXCR on the PCR reads. This sample has almost 500,000 distinct CDR3 sequences, with approximately 13% found just once. This material consisted of PBMCs from the stem cell graft donor, taken from the stem cell graft. All receptors derive from a human donor who donated a stem cell graft to a child with combined immunodeficiency.

The genes are TRBV7-8 and TRBJ2-5; D uncertain. The V and J ends lost 5 bases and 3 bases respectively, with 16 bases between them. This CDR3 is 15 amino acids long. Germline values: CDR1 SGHVS, CDR2 FQNEAQ. This CDR3 is CASSTPDHPEETQYF. In DNA form, the CDR3 reads TGTGCCAGCAGCACGCCGGACCATCCAGAAGAGACCCAGTACTTC.

This clonotype has a handful of counts. The V and J genes are TRBV6-1 and TRBJ2-1; 8 nucleotides line up with TRBD1. V gave up 5 bases and J gave up 10 bases; unmatched junction bases: 13. This CDR3 is built from 15 residues. Per germline, CDR1 MNHNS and CDR2 SASEGT. The CDR3 protein is CASSLSGQGIGEQFF. The CDR3 coding sequence is TGTGCCAGCAGTCTTTCAGGACAGGGTATCGGCGAGCAGTTCTTC.

This clonotype was detected only a few times. The J gene is TRBJ1-3, the V gene TRBV30, with D possibly being TRBD1 (5 bases). The V gene lost 1 base and the J gene lost 0 bases, with 10 bases spanning the gap. The CDR3 has 15 amino acids. Germline lookup yields CDR1 GTSNPN and CDR2 SVGIG (reference sequence). In DNA, the CDR3 is TGTGCCTGGAGTGAACTAGGGGTCTCTGGAAACACCATATATTTT. It specifies CAWSELGVSGNTIYF.

The chain is built from TRBV20-1 and TRBJ2-3; 8 bases are shared with TRBD2. The V gene's germline CDR1 is DFQATT and CDR2 SNEGSKA (reference sequence). CDR3 length: 17 amino acids. J was trimmed by 8 bases and V by 6 bases; bases with no gene match: 22. The CDR3 spells CSARGLEGGEVEGTQYF. The CDR3 DNA follows: TGCAGTGCACGGGGACTAGAAGGTGGGGAGGTGGAGGGTACGCAGTATTTT.

This clonotype has a handful of counts. The genes are TRBV24-1 and TRBJ2-2; D is uncertain. The CDR3 sequence is 17 residues long. The ends were cut back, 0 bases at V and 0 bases at J, with 10 bases in the middle. CDR1 is KGHDR and CDR2 is SFDVKD in the germline V gene. The CDR3 DNA reads as TGTGCCACCAGTGATTTGGTAGCATCCGCGAACACCGGGGAGCTGTTTTTT. Protein sequence: CATSDLVASANTGELFF.

In its sample, this clonotype was seen a few times. This chain joins TRBV12-3 or TRBV12-4 and TRBJ1-1; no reliable D call. The CDR3 has 11 residues. Trimming removed 8 bases at V and 3 bases at J, with 7 bases between. The CDR3 region is CASRADTEAFF. DNA of the CDR3: TGTGCCAGCCGGGCGGACACTGAAGCTTTCTTT.

The chain couples TRBV3-1 to TRBJ2-5; maybe TRBD1 (6 bases). The ends were cut back, 6 bases at V and 2 bases at J, with 13 bases in the middle. The CDR3 spans 14 residues. Germline CDR1 and CDR2: LGHDT and YNNKEL (reference sequence). CDR3 DNA: TGTGCCAGCAGTCGCCCAGGACAGCAAGAGACCCAGTACTTC. Its translation is CASSRPGQQETQYF.

In its sample, this clonotype was seen a few times. This chain connects TRBV10-3 to TRBJ1-6; D might be TRBD1 (5 bases). The CDR3 length is 18 residues. The V end lost 6 bases, the J end lost 0 bases, and 18 bases lay between the germline ends. Germline assignment: CDR1 ENHRY and CDR2 SYGVKD. CDR3 loop: CAISTGEDHSSYNSPLHF. The CDR3 coding sequence is TGTGCCATCAGCACAGGCGAAGACCACAGCTCCTATAATTCACCCCTCCACTTT.